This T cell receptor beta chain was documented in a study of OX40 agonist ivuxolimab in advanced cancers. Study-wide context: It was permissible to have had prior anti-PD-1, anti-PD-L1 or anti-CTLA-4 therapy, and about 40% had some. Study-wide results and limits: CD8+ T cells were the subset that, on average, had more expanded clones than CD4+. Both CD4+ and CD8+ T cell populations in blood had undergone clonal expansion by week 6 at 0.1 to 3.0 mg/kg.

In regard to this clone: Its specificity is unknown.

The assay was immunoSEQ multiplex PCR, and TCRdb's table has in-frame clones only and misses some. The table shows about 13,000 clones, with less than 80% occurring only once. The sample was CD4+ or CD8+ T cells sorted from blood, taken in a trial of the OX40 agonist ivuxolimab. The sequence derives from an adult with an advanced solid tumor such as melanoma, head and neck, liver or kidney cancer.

CDR3 coding DNA: TGTGCCAGCAGCTTAACAGACCAGCCCCAGCATTTT. It is translated as CASSLTDQPQHF. This rearrangement joins TRBV7-8 to TRBJ1-5; no clear D. Between the trimmed V and J ends, which lost 2 bases and 7 bases, there was a span of 6 bases. CDR1 and CDR2 from the germline V gene are SGHVS and FQNEAQ. The CDR3 loop spans 12 amino acids. The full variable domain, completed using reference TRBV7-8 and TRBJ1-5, is GAGVSQSPRYKVAKRGQDVALRCDPISGHVSLFWYQQALGQGPEFLTYFQNEAQLDKSGLPSDRFFAERPEGSVSTLKIQRTQQEDSAVYLCASSLTDQPQHFGDGTRLSIL.